A single sample gave rise to the 2 T cell receptor beta chains below, sequenced in a study of identical twins. TCRdb processed the 5' RACE reads anew with MiXCR; each CDR3 protein has one entry. This sample yields around 670,000 distinct CDR3 sequences, of which approximately 6% are seen a single time; around 2% belongs to the top ten. Sequencing was carried out using naive T cells sorted from blood. The source is a man between 18 and 29 years old in good health.

Many counts were recorded for this clonotype. The CDR3 nucleotides read TGCAGTGCCCGAGCCCTAGGGATGGAGGACGAGCAGTACTTC. It yields the protein CSARALGMEDEQYF. The V and J genes are TRBV20-1 and TRBJ2-7, with D tentatively TRBD2 (5 bases). Trimming left V 6 bases short and J 5 bases short, with 20 bases between. CDR3 size: 14 residues. Germline CDR1 reads DFQATT; CDR2 reads SNEGSKA (reference sequence).

Ten or more counts support this clonotype. The chain is built from TRBV5-1 and TRBJ2-5, with D possibly matching TRBD2 (6 bases). The CDR3 totals 14 residues. Germline values: CDR1 SGHRS, CDR2 YFSETQ. The V gene lost 0 bases and the J gene lost 2 bases, with 8 bases spanning the gap. The CDR3 region has the DNA TGCGCCAGCAGCTTGGGGGACTTACAAGAGACCCAGTACTTC. It encodes CASSLGDLQETQYF.